Presented here are 17 T cell receptor beta chains from one specimen sequenced in a study of T cells in localized non-small cell lung cancer. Sequencing used immunoSEQ multiplex PCR; TCRdb keeps in-frame clones, though not all of them. The data contain about 59,000 clones, 80% to 90% of them seen just once; the ten biggest clones take up 22%. The sample in question was peripheral blood, obtained before any cancer treatment. All receptors derive from a man aged 40 to 69 with stage I squamous cell lung carcinoma.

This chain connects TRBV7-2 to TRBJ2-3; no reliable D call. From germline, CDR1 is SGHTA and CDR2 FQGNSA. The CDR3 covers 15 residues. Trimming took off 0 bases at V and 0 bases at J, with 7 bases between the two ends. CDR3 sequence reads: CASSLAGTSTDTQYF. The CDR3 bases are TGTGCCAGCAGCTTAGCGGGCACAAGCACAGATACGCAGTATTTT.

This clone was picked up one time. The CDR3 bases are TGTGCCAGCCCCGGGTGGGATCCGTTCTTGAACTCTGGAAACACCATATATTTT. It codes for CASPGWDPFLNSGNTIYF. V usage is TRBV25-1 and J usage is TRBJ1-3; D unresolved. CDR1 and CDR2 from the germline V gene are MGHDK and SYGVNS. This CDR3 contains 18 residues. V was shortened by 8 bases and J by 0 bases, with 23 bases between the two germline ends.

The chain recombines TRBV15 with TRBJ2-2, with 7 positions matching TRBD2. Germline V CDR1 and CDR2: LNHNV, YYDKDF (reference sequence). The CDR3 loop spans 17 amino acids. V was clipped by 1 base and J by 3 bases; unmatched bases: 8. The CDR3 spells CATSRAGRLADTGELFF. The CDR3 DNA follows: TGTGCCACCAGCAGAGCTGGAAGACTAGCAGACACCGGGGAGCTGTTTTTT. Full variable domain (rest looked up from reference TRBV15 and TRBJ2-2): DAMVIQNPRYQVTQFGKPVTLSCSQTLNHNVMYWYQQKSSQAPKLLFHYYDKDFNNEADTPDNFQSRRPNTSFCFLDIRSPGLGDTAMYLCATSRAGRLADTGELFFGEGSRLTVL.

The V and J genes are TRBV29-1 and TRBJ1-2; D gene uncertain. V lost 3 bases to trimming and J lost 5 bases, with 10 bases between them. The germline V gene has CDR1 SQVTM and CDR2 ANQGSEA. CDR3 length: 12 amino acids. CDR3 sequence: CSVDADLYGYTF. CDR3 sequence (DNA): TGCAGCGTTGATGCAGATTTGTATGGCTACACCTTC.

The chain employs TRBV19 and TRBJ1-5; D remains unclear. This CDR3 has 15 amino acids. CDR1 LNHDA and CDR2 SQIVND come from the germline V gene (reference sequence). The ends were cut back, 3 bases at V and 3 bases at J, with 12 bases in the middle. The CDR3 protein is CASSMDTAFNQPQHF. In nucleotides, the CDR3 is TGTGCCAGTAGTATGGATACAGCCTTCAATCAGCCCCAGCATTTT.

The V call is TRBV19, the J call TRBJ2-2, with D uncertain. CDR3 length equals 14 residues. The germline V gene has CDR1 LNHDA and CDR2 SQIVND (reference sequence). Trimming pared 3 bases from V and 1 base from J, leaving 6 bases between. The CDR3 reads CASSIGQNTGELFF. DNA of the CDR3: TGTGCCAGTAGTATCGGGCAGAACACCGGGGAGCTGTTTTTT.

This rearrangement joins TRBV30 to TRBJ2-7; unclear D gene. Germline V lookup: CDR1 GTSNPN, CDR2 SVGIG (reference sequence). Trimming removed 2 bases from V and 0 bases from J, with 11 bases in between. The CDR3 is 14 residues long. The CDR3 DNA sequence: TGTGCCTGGAGTTTCGGTGTAAGCTCCTACGAGCAGTACTTC. Translating gives CAWSFGVSSYEQYF.

The chain recombines TRBV19 with TRBJ1-1; TRBD1 aligns across 9 bases. The CDR3 loop spans 16 amino acids. V lost 0 bases, J lost 3 bases, and 5 bases stayed unmatched. Germline CDR1 reads LNHDA; CDR2 reads SQIVND (reference sequence). The CDR3 here is CASSIDRTGADTEAFF. The DNA of the CDR3 is TGTGCCAGTAGTATAGATCGGACAGGGGCGGACACTGAAGCTTTCTTT.

The rearrangement joins TRBV7-2 to TRBJ2-7; D is possibly TRBD2 (6 bases). The V and J ends lost 1 base and 5 bases respectively, with 15 bases between them. The CDR3 has 15 amino acids. Germline V gene sequence: CDR1 SGHTA, CDR2 FQGNSA. CDR3 DNA: TGTGCCAGCAGCTTAGAACTAGCTTCGGGAAACGAGCAGTACTTC. Its protein product is CASSLELASGNEQYF.

V gene TRBV11-2 combines with J gene TRBJ2-2; no definite D call. Trimming shortened V by 7 bases and J by 6 bases, and 15 bases separated the two germline ends. There are 14 residues in the CDR3. Germline CDR1 is SGHAT and CDR2 is FQNNGV. CDR3 amino acids: CASTHIGWAGELFF. Here the CDR3 DNA reads TGTGCCAGCACTCATATTGGGTGGGCCGGGGAGCTGTTTTTT. Drawing the rest from reference TRBV11-2 and TRBJ2-2, the complete variable domain is EAGVAQSPRYKIIEKRQSVAFWCNPISGHATLYWYQQILGQGPKLLIQFQNNGVVDDSQLPKDRFSAERLKGVDSTLKIQPAKLEDSAVYLCASTHIGWAGELFFGEGSRLTVL.

This chain connects TRBV5-4 to TRBJ2-1; D assignment may be TRBD1 or TRBD2 (5 bases each). The V end lost 2 bases, the J end lost 2 bases, and 11 bases lay between the germline ends. CDR3 size: 15 residues. CDR1 and CDR2 from the germline V gene are SGHNT and YYREEE (reference sequence). CDR3: CASSFGTGTYNEQFF. DNA for the CDR3: TGTGCCAGCAGCTTCGGGACGGGAACCTACAATGAGCAGTTCTTC.

The chain links TRBV28 to TRBJ2-1; 15 bases line up with TRBD2. Germline trimming cut 3 bases from V and 12 bases from J; bases unmatched to any gene: 3. The CDR3 is made up of 14 amino acids. CDR1 and CDR2 from the germline V gene are MDHEN and SYDVKM. As DNA, the CDR3 is TGTGCCAGCAGTTTCGGGACTAGCGGGAGGACGCAGTTCTTC. This encodes CASSFGTSGRTQFF. Full variable domain (missing parts from reference TRBV28 and TRBJ2-1): DVKVTQSSRYLVKRTGEKVFLECVQDMDHENMFWYRQDPGLGLRLIYFSYDVKMKEKGDIPEGYSVSREKKERFSLILESASTNQTSMYLCASSFGTSGRTQFFGPGTRLTVL.

The chain couples TRBV28 to TRBJ2-7; 11 bases line up with TRBD2. The CDR3 has 24 residues. Germline-derived CDR1 and CDR2 are MDHEN and SYDVKM. Trimming removed 6 bases from V and 1 base from J; junction bases left unmatched: 32. CDR3 residues: CASSIRPFLGFGLTGTSGSYEQYF. The CDR3 nucleotides read TGTGCCAGCAGCATTAGGCCTTTTCTGGGGTTCGGTTTAACCGGGACTAGCGGATCCTACGAGCAGTACTTC.

The chain is built from TRBV5-1 and TRBJ2-7; unclear D gene. The V gene's germline CDR1 is SGHRS and CDR2 YFSETQ. V was shortened by 0 bases and J by 7 bases, with 14 bases between the two germline ends. CDR3 length equals 14 residues. The CDR3, as DNA: TGCGCCAGCAGCTTGGAAGTACGGCAGACTGAGCAGTACTTC. Protein sequence: CASSLEVRQTEQYF.

There are a few counts of this clone. The V and J genes are TRBV19 and TRBJ2-7; tentatively, D is TRBD2 (5 bases). The CDR3 length is 12 residues. V gave up 6 bases and J gave up 4 bases, with 10 bases separating them. Germline-derived CDR1 and CDR2 are LNHDA and SQIVND (reference sequence). CDR3 DNA: TGTGCCAGTAGGGTGTCGGGGTACGAGCAGTACTTC. It yields the protein CASRVSGYEQYF.

In DNA form, the CDR3 reads TGTGCCAGCCTCAGGGGGACTGAGCAGTTCTTC. Translation gives CASLRGTEQFF. This chain links TRBV6-5 with TRBJ2-1; 7 bases agree with TRBD1. Germline CDR1 MNHEY, CDR2 SVGAGI. J gave up 9 bases and V 8 bases, and 4 bases lay outside the gene matches. The CDR3 runs to 11 residues.

This rearrangement joins TRBV29-1 to TRBJ2-7, with D uncertain. The V gene lost 4 bases and the J gene lost 5 bases, with 15 bases spanning the gap. This CDR3 spans 13 amino acids. Germline CDR1 SQVTM, CDR2 ANQGSEA. In DNA, the CDR3 is TGCAGCGTTGTAGGGTCCCTTGGCCACGAGCAGTACTTC. Residues: CSVVGSLGHEQYF.